This is a list of T cell receptor beta chains from one sample in a study of cytomegalovirus exposure and HLA in healthy donors. The method was immunoSEQ multiplex PCR; TCRdb's version includes in-frame clones alone and lacks a portion of them. The repertoire holds approximately 190,000 clones, with roughly 82% as singletons. The sequenced sample consisted of PBMCs. Every receptor here comes from a woman between 45 and 60 years old in good health and CMV-seropositive. CDR3s include the opening cysteine and the closing phenylalanine or tryptophan. Size values are once, few and many counts, or a class for expanded clones, and some rows have none.

abundance	j_gene	v_gene	CDR3aa
-	TRBJ1-2	TRBV6-1	CASSATSNYGYTF
-	TRBJ2-5	TRBV4-1	CASSAPSGGAETQYF
-	TRBJ2-6	TRBV5-4	CASSLKRLAGGANVLTF
-	TRBJ2-5	TRBV29-1	CSVFRAEETQYF
-	TRBJ1-6	TRBV5-4	CASSSAYNSPLHF
-	TRBJ2-7	TRBV6-5	CASSYSRSYEQYF
-	TRBJ2-3	TRBV7-9	CASSFLGQSTDTQYF
many	TRBJ2-6	TRBV9	CASSPRDRASSGANVLTF
once	TRBJ1-4	TRBV29-1	CSVGGRGGEKLFF
-	TRBJ2-2	TRBV7-8	CASSFITPSGGNTGELFF
few	TRBJ2-7	TRBV2	CASSGTPTYEQYF
-	TRBJ2-1	TRBV5-1	CASGTSGEAEFF
-	TRBJ1-6	TRBV2	CASSEARISPLHF
-	TRBJ1-4	TRBV30	CAWSGGPYRESGEKLFF
-	TRBJ1-6	TRBV21-1	CASSKVTGASYNSPLHF
-	TRBJ1-1	TRBV9	CASSWGGEGTEAFF
-	TRBJ1-4	TRBV19	CASSIDRAGIRGKLFF
-	TRBJ2-1	TRBV5-4	CASSPKTLTGTSSSNEQFF
-	TRBJ2-7	TRBV19	CATSRDRAYEQYF
-	TRBJ1-1	TRBV6-5	CASSINRVEAFF
-	TRBJ1-2	TRBV9	CASSAPPGSNYGYTF
once	TRBJ2-1	TRBV7-3	CASSLTLGEQFF
-	TRBJ2-7	TRBV6-1	CASSVDTYEQYF
-	TRBJ2-5	TRBV5-1	CASSPDRGYGTQYF